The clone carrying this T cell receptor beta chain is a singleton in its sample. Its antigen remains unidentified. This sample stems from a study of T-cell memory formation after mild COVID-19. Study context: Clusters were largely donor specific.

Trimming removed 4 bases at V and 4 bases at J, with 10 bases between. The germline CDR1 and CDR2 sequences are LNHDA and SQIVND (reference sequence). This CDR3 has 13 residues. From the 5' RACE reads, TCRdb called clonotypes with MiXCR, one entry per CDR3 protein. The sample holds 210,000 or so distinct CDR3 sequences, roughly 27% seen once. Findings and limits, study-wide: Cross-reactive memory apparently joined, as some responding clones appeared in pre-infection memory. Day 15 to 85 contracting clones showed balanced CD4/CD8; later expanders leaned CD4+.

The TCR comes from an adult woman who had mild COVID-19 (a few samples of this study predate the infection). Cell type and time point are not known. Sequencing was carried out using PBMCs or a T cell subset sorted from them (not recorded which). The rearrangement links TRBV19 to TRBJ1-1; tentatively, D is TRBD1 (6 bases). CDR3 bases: TGTGCCAGTAGTACGGACAGCAGCACTGAAGCTTTCTTT. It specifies CASSTDSSTEAFF.